These 5 T cell receptor beta chains came from one sample sequenced in a study of shared clonotypes between healthy human individuals. Terminally differentiated effector memory CD45RA+ cells were excluded from the naive CD8 cells, which were CD45RO-negative and positively selected for CCR7. The repertoire was sequenced with immunoSEQ multiplex PCR; TCRdb's copy has only in-frame clones and lacks some. The table records roughly 2,000,000 clones, just under 95% of them present only once. The material sequenced was naive CD8+ T cells sorted from blood. The source is a man in his late teens or twenties in good health.

The chain carries TRBV7-6 and TRBJ1-6; D not resolved. Germline CDR1 and CDR2: SGHVS and FNYEAQ. Trimming took off 5 bases at V and 0 bases at J, with 14 bases between the two ends. This CDR3 comprises 17 residues. The CDR3, as DNA: TGTGCCAGCAGCCCCTTAGGAATGATCTCCTATAATTCACCCCTCCACTTT. It codes for CASSPLGMISYNSPLHF.

For this clone: One junction end disagrees with the germline gene, perhaps due to a read error. This chain links TRBV7-7 with TRBJ2-3; D is undetermined. This CDR3 is 14 amino acids long. Per germline, CDR1 SSHAT and CDR2 FNYEAQ (reference sequence). CDR3 residues: CASSPDPSTDTQYF. DNA of the CDR3: TGTGCTAGCAGCCCGGATCCGTCGACAGATACGCAGTATTTT.

Comments on this clone: A read error may account for a junction end that differs from germline. The rearrangement joins TRBV7-7 to TRBJ2-7; 10 nucleotides agree with TRBD2. The CDR3 totals 15 residues. Germline V lookup: CDR1 SSHAT, CDR2 FNYEAQ (reference sequence). This CDR3 reads CASSERPGTSDEQYF. Written as DNA, the CDR3 is TGTGCTAGCAGCGAAAGGCCCGGGACTAGCGATGAGCAGTACTTC.

V is TRBV28 and J is TRBJ2-7; TRBD1 is a possible D gene (5 bases). CDR3 size: 15 residues. Trimming pared 7 bases from V and 1 base from J, leaving 17 bases between. CDR1 MDHEN and CDR2 SYDVKM come from the germline V gene. The DNA for the CDR3 is TGTGCCAGCACCCCGAGTGGGGCCCTATCCTACGAGCAGTACTTC. As protein: CASTPSGALSYEQYF.

The J gene is TRBJ1-1, the V gene TRBV6-6; no clear D gene. The CDR3 is 13 amino acids. Germline lookup yields CDR1 MNHNY and CDR2 SVGAGI (reference sequence). Trimming pared 4 bases from V and 5 bases from J, leaving 11 bases between. CDR3 DNA: TGTGCCAGCAGTTTCGAGGGAGGGACTGAAGCTTTCTTT. It yields the protein CASSFEGGTEAFF.